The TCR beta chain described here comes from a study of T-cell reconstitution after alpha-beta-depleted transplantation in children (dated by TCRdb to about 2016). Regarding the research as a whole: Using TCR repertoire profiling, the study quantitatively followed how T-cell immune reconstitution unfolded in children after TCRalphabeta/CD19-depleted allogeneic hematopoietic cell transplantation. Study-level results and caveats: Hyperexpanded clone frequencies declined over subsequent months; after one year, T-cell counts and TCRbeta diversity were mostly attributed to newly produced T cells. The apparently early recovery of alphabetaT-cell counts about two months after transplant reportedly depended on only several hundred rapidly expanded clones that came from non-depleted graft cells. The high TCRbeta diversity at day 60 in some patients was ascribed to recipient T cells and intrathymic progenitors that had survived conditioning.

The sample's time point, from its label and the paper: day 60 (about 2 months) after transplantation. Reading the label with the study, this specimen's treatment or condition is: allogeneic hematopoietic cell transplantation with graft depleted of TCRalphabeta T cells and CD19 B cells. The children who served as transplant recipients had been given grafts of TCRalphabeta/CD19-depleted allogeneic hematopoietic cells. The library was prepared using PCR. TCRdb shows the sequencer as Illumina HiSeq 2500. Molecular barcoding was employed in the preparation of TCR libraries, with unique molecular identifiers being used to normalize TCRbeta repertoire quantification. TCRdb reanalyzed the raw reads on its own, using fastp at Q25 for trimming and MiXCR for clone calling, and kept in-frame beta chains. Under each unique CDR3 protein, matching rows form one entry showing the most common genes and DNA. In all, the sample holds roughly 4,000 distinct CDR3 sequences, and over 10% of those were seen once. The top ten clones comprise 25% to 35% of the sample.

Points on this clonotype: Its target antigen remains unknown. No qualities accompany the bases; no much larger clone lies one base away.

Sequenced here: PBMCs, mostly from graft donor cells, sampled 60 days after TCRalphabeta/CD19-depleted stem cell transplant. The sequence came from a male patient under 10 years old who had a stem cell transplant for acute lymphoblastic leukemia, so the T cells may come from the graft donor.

In nucleotides, the sequence is TGTGCCAGTAGTCTATGGGTAGGGGACGAGCAGTACTTC. Its translation reads: CASSLWVGDEQYF. Rearrangement joined TRBV19 to TRBJ2-7, with a weak D call of TRBD1 (5 bases match). Between the V and J ends, shortened by 5 bases and 5 bases respectively, the junction contains 13 bases. The CDR3 measures 13 amino acids from cysteine to phenylalanine. Only CDR3 DNA remains: 39 bases, in frame from the first base. As encoded in the germline V gene (reference sequence), CDR1 is LNHDA while CDR2 is SQIVND.